These 9 T cell receptor beta chains originate from one sample sequenced in a study of T-cell memory formation after mild COVID-19. TCRdb redid the calling of the 5' RACE reads with MiXCR, one entry per CDR3 protein. This sample yields more than 150,000 distinct CDR3 sequences, of which 20% to 25% are seen a single time; approximately 22% belongs to the top ten. The specimen was PBMCs or a T cell subset sorted from them (not recorded which). These receptors originate from an adult woman who had mild COVID-19 (a few samples of this study predate the infection). Cell type and time point are not known.

This chain uses TRBV30 with TRBJ2-7; D is undetermined. This CDR3 has 16 residues. In germline, CDR1 is GTSNPN, CDR2 SVGIG (reference sequence). V lost 0 bases, J lost 3 bases, and 18 bases lay in between. CDR3 DNA sequence: TGTGCCTGGAGTGTACTCATCGGCCTACCCAGCTACGAGCAGTACTTC. It is translated as CAWSVLIGLPSYEQYF.

This clonotype has a handful of counts. CDR3 protein: CASSQDAGGRDTQYF. The CDR3 DNA sequence: TGCGCCAGCAGCCAAGACGCGGGAGGAAGGGATACGCAGTATTTT. The chain recombines TRBV4-3 with TRBJ2-3, with 8 bases lining up with TRBD2. The germline CDR1 and CDR2 sequences are LGHNA and YSLEER. The V gene end was trimmed by 0 bases and the J gene end by 6 bases; junction bases not matched to a gene: 5. The CDR3 is made up of 15 amino acids.

This clonotype was picked up a small number of times. The genes are TRBV19 and TRBJ1-1; D call uncertain. CDR1 and CDR2 from the germline V gene are LNHDA and SQIVND (reference sequence). Trimming shortened V by 5 bases and J by 7 bases, and 11 bases separated the two germline ends. The CDR3 is made up of 12 amino acids. The chain's CDR3 is CASSPSAYEAFF. The CDR3 DNA reads as TGTGCCAGTAGTCCCTCGGCTTATGAAGCTTTCTTT.

This clonotype has a handful of counts. This sequence joins TRBV6-2 or TRBV6-3 and TRBJ2-7; 10 nucleotides match TRBD2. The germline gives CDR1 MNHEY, CDR2 SVGEGT. This CDR3 has 16 amino acids. The J segment lost 3 bases and the V segment lost 0 bases, leaving 5 bases of the junction unmatched. For the CDR3, the DNA is TGTGCCAGCAGTTACTCGAGGCTAGCGGGAGACTACGAGCAGTACTTC. It is translated as CASSYSRLAGDYEQYF.

This clonotype was detected a few times. This chain connects TRBV29-1 to TRBJ2-3; D gene ambiguous. The CDR3 length is 11 residues. Trimming took off 5 bases at V and 3 bases at J, with 6 bases between the two ends. CDR1 and CDR2 from the germline V gene are SQVTM and ANQGSEA. The CDR3 loop is CSVWITDTQYF. CDR3 coding DNA: TGCAGCGTTTGGATTACAGATACGCAGTATTTT.

This clonotype was counted a few times. This chain links TRBV12-3 or TRBV12-4 with TRBJ1-3; TRBD1 is a possible D gene (5 bases). V gave up 4 bases and J gave up 0 bases, with 10 bases separating them. This CDR3 is 15 amino acids long. The CDR3 is CASSYETVSGNTIYF. CDR3 nucleotides: TGTGCCAGCAGTTACGAGACAGTCTCTGGAAACACCATATATTTT.

In DNA form, the CDR3 reads TGTGCCAGCAGTTACTCGCCAGGGGGTAACTATGGCTACACCTTC. Protein: CASSYSPGGNYGYTF. The V call is TRBV6-5, the J call TRBJ1-2; 7 bases are shared with TRBD1. Per the germline V gene, CDR1 is MNHEY and CDR2 is SVGAGI. V dropped 0 bases and J dropped 1; count of bases not matched to a gene: 2. The CDR3 totals 15 residues.

This clonotype was observed a handful of times. The CDR3 spells CASSAGTSGAVGQYF. The CDR3 coding sequence is TGTGCCAGCAGCGCCGGGACTAGCGGGGCCGTCGGGCAGTACTTC. This sequence joins TRBV5-6 and TRBJ2-7; 13 bases map to TRBD2. V lost 4 bases to trimming and J lost 9 bases; unmatched junction nucleotides: 10. Germline V gene data show CDR1 as SGHDT and CDR2 as YYEEEE. The CDR3 is 15 residues long.

This rearrangement joins TRBV29-1 to TRBJ2-3, with D unclear. The CDR3 spans 14 residues. Germline-derived CDR1 and CDR2 are SQVTM and ANQGSEA. Trimming took off 2 bases at V and 1 base at J, with 10 bases between the two ends. The CDR3 coding sequence is TGCAGCGTTGAAAGGACCCGGGGCACAGATACGCAGTATTTT. Protein sequence: CSVERTRGTDTQYF.